This entry lists 14 T cell receptor beta chains sequenced from one sample in a study of blood T cell repertoires in COVID-19. Using immunoSEQ multiplex PCR, the repertoire was profiled, and TCRdb retains in-frame clones only, with some absent. The sample has about 100,000 clones, 75% to 95% seen once. Material for sequencing was peripheral blood. These receptors were taken from a woman aged 25 to 39 with acute or convalescent COVID-19.

The genes are TRBV19 and TRBJ2-1; tentative D call: TRBD2 (5 bases). Germline values: CDR1 LNHDA, CDR2 SQIVND (reference sequence). Trimming took 4 bases from V and 5 from J, leaving 15 bases between them. The CDR3 spans 15 residues. The chain's CDR3 is CASSKRFDGNNEQFF. CDR3 coding DNA: TGTGCCAGTAGTAAGCGGTTTGACGGAAACAATGAGCAGTTCTTC.

The gene calls are TRBV28 and TRBJ1-1; D remains unclear. Trimming took off 1 base at V and 11 bases at J, with 11 bases between the two ends. Looked up from germline, CDR1 is MDHEN and CDR2 is SYDVKM. The CDR3 is made up of 12 amino acids. The CDR3 DNA reads as TGTGCCAGCAGTTTATATTCCTTTGAGGCTTTCTTT. This codes for CASSLYSFEAFF.

The chain carries TRBV28 and TRBJ1-2; D not resolved. Between the trimmed V and J ends, which lost 6 bases and 0 bases, there was a span of 8 bases. Germline V gene data show CDR1 as MDHEN and CDR2 as SYDVKM. This CDR3 has 13 residues. This CDR3 is CASRAAANYGYTF. CDR3 nucleotides: TGTGCCAGCAGGGCCGCAGCTAACTATGGCTACACCTTC.

This sequence joins TRBV6-6 and TRBJ2-1, with 9 bases fitting TRBD2. The CDR3 totals 19 residues. Per germline, CDR1 MNHNY and CDR2 SVGAGI (reference sequence). V lost 5 bases, J lost 1 base, and 15 bases stayed unmatched. CDR3 region: CASSPPLAGPKASYNEQFF. The CDR3 DNA reads TGTGCCAGCAGTCCACCTCTAGCGGGACCGAAAGCTTCCTACAATGAGCAGTTCTTC.

The V and J genes are TRBV18 and TRBJ1-1; 8 nucleotides match TRBD1. Germline CDR1 reads KGHSH; CDR2 reads LQKENI. V trimming: 5 bases; J trimming: 7 bases; junction bases outside the gene matches: 18. This CDR3 has 17 amino acids. As DNA, the CDR3 is TGTGCCAGCTCATACTTACCGGACAGGGAAGCTGAAGATGAAGCTTTCTTT. This encodes CASSYLPDREAEDEAFF.

CDR3 in DNA: TGTGCCTGGAGTACAGGGGTAAGGGCCGGGGAGCTGTTTTTT. Translated: CAWSTGVRAGELFF. This chain uses TRBV30 with TRBJ2-2; TRBD1 matches 7 bases. The CDR3 is 14 residues long. Trimming removed 2 bases from V and 6 bases from J; junction bases left unmatched: 6. The germline CDR1 and CDR2 sequences are GTSNPN and SVGIG (reference sequence). Supplemented by reference TRBV30 and TRBJ2-2, the full variable domain reads SQTIHQWPATLVQPVGSPLSLECTVEGTSNPNLYWYRQAAGRGLQLLFYSVGIGQISSEVPQNLSASRPQDRQFILSSKKLLLSDSGFYLCAWSTGVRAGELFFGEGSRLTVL.

The chain employs TRBV3-1 (or the pseudogene TRBV3-2) and TRBJ1-5, with no clear D. Trimming took 3 bases from V and 4 from J, leaving 19 bases between them. CDR3 length: 17 residues. CDR1 LGHDT and CDR2 YNNKEL come from the germline V gene (reference sequence). In DNA, the CDR3 is TGTGCCAGCAGCCAGAGGCCCGCAGCCTACAATAATCAGCCCCAGCATTTT. Protein sequence: CASSQRPAAYNNQPQHF.

The V and J genes are TRBV3-1 (or the pseudogene TRBV3-2) and TRBJ2-7, with a weak D call TRBD2 (5 bases). With 2 bases removed from V and 5 bases from J, the gap between germline ends came to 16 bases. This CDR3 is built from 15 residues. Germline CDR1 and CDR2: LGHDT and YNNKEL (reference sequence). This CDR3 is CASSQMPSLANEQYF. CDR3 sequence (DNA): TGTGCCAGCAGCCAAATGCCGAGCCTAGCCAACGAGCAGTACTTC.

The chain recombines TRBV4-3 with TRBJ1-5; 11 bases are a match to TRBD1. Germline trimming cut 0 bases from V and 6 bases from J; bases unmatched to any gene: 1. Germline V CDR1 and CDR2: LGHNA, YSLEER. The CDR3 contains 15 residues. CDR3 protein: CASSQDGTGGQPQHF. As DNA, the CDR3 is TGCGCCAGCAGCCAAGATGGGACAGGGGGTCAGCCCCAGCATTTT.

The chain recombines TRBV30 with TRBJ1-2, with D possibly TRBD1 on 5 matching bases. This CDR3 is built from 14 residues. Germline assignment: CDR1 GTSNPN and CDR2 SVGIG (reference sequence). The ends were cut back, 0 bases at V and 2 bases at J, with 10 bases in the middle. The CDR3 reads CAWSVHRTNYGYTF. The CDR3 DNA reads as TGTGCCTGGAGTGTACATCGGACAAACTATGGCTACACCTTC.

V is TRBV2 and J is TRBJ1-5, with a possible D match to TRBD1 (5 bases). Looked up from germline, CDR1 is SNHLY and CDR2 is FYNNEI. Trimming stripped 2 bases from V and 5 bases from J, with 13 bases between. This CDR3 has 15 amino acids. The CDR3 sequence is CASSELGQGHQPQHF. CDR3 nucleotide sequence: TGTGCCAGCAGTGAATTAGGCCAGGGTCATCAGCCCCAGCATTTT.

Here the CDR3 DNA reads TGTGCCAGCAGCCCCGGCCCAGGCCCCTATAATTCACCCCTCCACTTT. Amino acids: CASSPGPGPYNSPLHF. The gene calls are TRBV9 and TRBJ1-6; D not certain. This CDR3 has 16 amino acids. The germline CDR1 and CDR2 sequences are SGDLS and YYNGEE. V lost 4 bases and J lost 2, with 13 bases in between.

This clone was recorded only once. The rearrangement joins TRBV10-3 to TRBJ1-2; a weak D match, TRBD1 (5 bases). Between the trimmed V and J ends, which lost 7 bases and 5 bases, there was a span of 14 bases. This CDR3 has 13 amino acids. Per germline, CDR1 ENHRY and CDR2 SYGVKD. The CDR3 sequence is CAINSGGGYGYTF. Here the CDR3 DNA reads TGTGCCATCAATTCCGGGGGAGGATATGGCTACACCTTC.

This chain connects TRBV29-1 to TRBJ1-1; tentative D call: TRBD1 (6 bases). This CDR3 is 15 amino acids long. The V gene lost 5 bases and the J gene lost 1 base, with 17 bases spanning the gap. Germline V gene data show CDR1 as SQVTM and CDR2 as ANQGSEA. CDR3 bases: TGCAGCGTTCTTCCAGGGGTACATCGGAACACTGAAGCTTTCTTT. Protein: CSVLPGVHRNTEAFF.